The T cell receptor (beta chain) under discussion was sequenced for a study of T cell repertoires in cytomegalovirus infection. Study at large: Recently identified HLA-C-restricted CMV epitopes were among the peptides used. It was the public TCR beta signatures that indicated both CMV infection and matching HLA type. Whole-study findings and limits: What dominated the ex vivo response were HLA-C-restricted CMV-specific TCR beta clonotypes. Cumulative public TCR beta family frequency identified carriers of CMV plus the relevant HLA.

The CDR3 extends over 14 amino acids. Trimming removed 4 bases from V and 3 bases from J; junction bases left unmatched: 3. Germline lookup yields CDR1 SEHNR and CDR2 FQNEAQ (reference sequence). Via MiXCR, TCRdb re-called the reads, giving one row per CDR3 protein. The sample consists of fewer than 1,000,000 distinct CDR3 sequences, about 33% of them appearing once. Regarding this clonotype: Antigen: not known.

The starting material was cultured CD8+ T cells from PBMCs, obtained from culture after CMV antigen stimulation. The receptor was derived from a human donor in good health (CMV status not recorded). Some clones in this sample may be carry-over from other donors' samples. This chain uses TRBV7-9 with TRBJ1-5, with 7 bases that match TRBD1. The CDR3 bases are TGTGCCAGCAGCTCGCAGGGGGACAATCAGCCCCAGCATTTT. This codes for CASSSQGDNQPQHF.